A single sample gave rise to the 15 T cell receptor beta chains below, sequenced in a study of breast tumors, draining lymph nodes, adjacent tissues. TCRdb independently ran MiXCR on the multiplex PCR reads; one entry per CDR3 protein. This sample carries about 31,000 distinct CDR3 sequences, about 60% of them seen once, and the ten largest clones take approximately 20%. What was sequenced was breast tumor tissue. The receptors shown here come from a female donor with breast cancer. Some clones in this sample may be carry-over from other donors' samples.

CDR3 sequence (DNA): TGTGCCAGCAGTGAATATCGCGGGACCTCCTACGAGCAGTACTTC. It is translated as CASSEYRGTSYEQYF. V is TRBV25-1 and J is TRBJ2-7, with D possibly TRBD2 on 6 matching bases. This CDR3 has 15 amino acids. The V end was cut by 0 bases, the J end by 0 bases, with 9 bases between. CDR1 is MGHDK and CDR2 is SYGVNS in the germline V gene.

This clonotype showed up just a few times. This chain joins TRBV20-1 and TRBJ1-4; maybe TRBD1 (5 bases). The CDR3 consists of 12 residues. Trimming took 7 bases from V and 4 from J, leaving 10 bases between them. In germline, CDR1 is DFQATT, CDR2 SNEGSKA (reference sequence). CDR3 DNA sequence: TGCAGTGTCCGGGGGGTTAATGAAAAACTGTTTTTT. Residues: CSVRGVNEKLFF.

About this clonotype: A read error may account for a junction end that differs from germline. CDR3: CASSHSIATGNGYTF. CDR3 in DNA: TGTGCCAGCAGTCACTCGATTGCGACAGGGAACGGCTACACCTTC. The gene calls are TRBV6-2 or TRBV6-3 and TRBJ1-2, with 7 bases matching TRBD1. The CDR3 runs to 15 residues. Per germline, CDR1 MNHEY and CDR2 SVGEGT.

This rearrangement joins TRBV7-6 to TRBJ2-7, with no clear D. Germline V lookup: CDR1 SGHVS, CDR2 FNYEAQ. This CDR3 region has 14 residues. Deletions cut 5 bases from V and 1 base from J, with 12 bases between. The CDR3 loop reads CASSPTIPSYEQYF. The CDR3 bases are TGTGCCAGCAGCCCGACCATTCCATCCTACGAGCAGTACTTC.

V usage is TRBV6-5 and J usage is TRBJ2-7, with 13 bases aligning to TRBD2. The CDR3 runs 16 residues. CDR1 is MNHEY, CDR2 SVGAGI, per germline. V trimming: 7 bases; J trimming: 0 bases; junction bases outside the gene matches: 6. This CDR3 reads CASTRTSGSYSYEQYF. In nucleotides, the CDR3 is TGTGCCAGCACTCGGACTAGCGGGAGTTACTCCTACGAGCAGTACTTC.

The chain uses TRBV6-4 and TRBJ2-3; 8 positions agree with TRBD2. The ends lost 0 bases at V and 5 bases at J; junction bases unmatched: 4. The CDR3 contains 15 residues. Germline-derived CDR1 and CDR2 are MRHNA and SNTAGT. CDR3 loop: CASSDSSGGGDTQYF. The CDR3 region has the DNA TGTGCCAGCAGTGACTCGTCGGGAGGGGGAGATACGCAGTATTTT.

The chain joins TRBV24-1 to TRBJ2-1; 11 nucleotides align to TRBD2. CDR1 is KGHDR and CDR2 is SFDVKD in the germline V gene. The CDR3 is 16 amino acids. The V gene end was trimmed by 4 bases and the J gene end by 5 bases; junction bases not matched to a gene: 6. CDR3 amino acids: CATSDQRLAGNNEQFF. CDR3 DNA sequence: TGTGCCACCAGTGACCAACGACTAGCGGGAAACAATGAGCAGTTCTTC.

The table lists this clonotype with a few counts. The V and J genes are TRBV24-1 and TRBJ2-7; D not resolved. This CDR3 is 15 amino acids long. Germline CDR1 reads KGHDR; CDR2 reads SFDVKD. The V gene lost 3 bases and the J gene lost 0 bases, with 11 bases spanning the gap. The CDR3 reads CATSDPARGSYEQYF. The CDR3 bases are TGTGCCACCAGTGATCCGGCCAGAGGCTCCTACGAGCAGTACTTC.

The rearrangement links TRBV20-1 to TRBJ2-3; 11 bases align to TRBD2. The CDR3 is 17 residues long. The ends lost 1 base at V and 0 bases at J; junction bases unmatched: 6. Germline loops: CDR1 DFQATT, CDR2 SNEGSKA (reference sequence). The CDR3 DNA sequence: TGCAGTGCTAGAGTAGCGGGGGGGCTCGGGAGCACAGATACGCAGTATTTT. This gives the protein CSARVAGGLGSTDTQYF.

A single count supports this clonotype. This chain connects TRBV2 to TRBJ2-7; D tentatively reads TRBD1 or TRBD2 (5 bases each). CDR1 and CDR2 from the germline V gene are SNHLY and FYNNEI. The CDR3 is made up of 14 amino acids. Trimming cost V 7 bases and J 0 bases, with 13 bases left between them. DNA of the CDR3: TGTGCCAGCATAAGGGACGTGAGCTCCTACGAGCAGTACTTC. Translated, it gives CASIRDVSSYEQYF.

The chain joins TRBV19 to TRBJ1-6; a weak D match, TRBD1 (5 bases). Deletions cut 7 bases from V and 10 bases from J, with 17 bases between. The CDR3 is 14 amino acids. Germline CDR1 is LNHDA and CDR2 is SQIVND (reference sequence). As DNA, the CDR3 is TGTGCCAGTATAGGGACGGCTTCTGGATCACCCCTCCACTTT. It is translated as CASIGTASGSPLHF.

Ten or more counts support this clonotype. CDR3 loop: CASSDGNSAGSNGELFF. Here the CDR3 DNA reads TGTGCCAGCAGTGACGGAAATTCGGCGGGGTCGAACGGGGAGCTGTTTTTT. The chain couples TRBV6-4 to TRBJ2-2; possibly TRBD2 for D (6 bases). The germline gives CDR1 MRHNA, CDR2 SNTAGT. V gave up 2 bases and J gave up 7 bases, with 20 bases separating them. The CDR3 sequence is 17 residues long.

This chain connects TRBV20-1 to TRBJ2-3; D ambiguous. Germline V gene data show CDR1 as DFQATT and CDR2 as SNEGSKA (reference sequence). V gave up 2 bases and J gave up 2 bases, with 14 bases separating them. The CDR3 contains 15 residues. The CDR3 DNA reads TGCAGTGCTAGAACAACTCAGATCCTCACAGATACGCAGTATTTT. Amino acid sequence: CSARTTQILTDTQYF.

This chain connects TRBV10-3 to TRBJ1-6; D gene ambiguous. Between the trimmed V and J ends, which lost 8 bases and 5 bases, there was a span of 16 bases. Germline assignment: CDR1 ENHRY and CDR2 SYGVKD. The CDR3 contains 15 residues. CDR3 in amino acids: CAISARGANNSPLHF. The CDR3 nucleotides read TGTGCCATCTCTGCCCGAGGAGCCAATAATTCACCCCTCCACTTT.

A few counts support this clonotype. This chain uses TRBV13 with TRBJ2-7; D may be TRBD1 (5 bases). The germline V gene encodes CDR1 PRHDT and CDR2 FYEKMQ (reference sequence). Trimming pared 5 bases from V and 3 bases from J, leaving 14 bases between. There are 14 residues in the CDR3. The CDR3, as DNA: TGTGCCAGCAGCCCTATCGACAGACTCTACGAGCAGTACTTC. This codes for CASSPIDRLYEQYF.